This passage covers 21 T cell receptor beta chains from one sample sequenced in a study of cytomegalovirus exposure and HLA in healthy donors. This table comes from immunoSEQ multiplex PCR, and its TCRdb copy is limited to in-frame clones, with some not included. The data contain some 150,000 clones, approximately 87% of them seen just once; the ten biggest clones take up 1.4%. Sequencing used PBMCs. These receptors were obtained from a young woman in good health and CMV-seronegative.

The chain couples TRBV18 to TRBJ2-5; perhaps TRBD2 as D (5 bases). Trimming shortened V by 1 base and J by 5 bases, and 17 bases separated the two germline ends. Looked up from germline, CDR1 is KGHSH and CDR2 is LQKENI. This CDR3 comprises 16 residues. DNA for the CDR3: TGTGCCAGCTCACCACAGACTAACGCGGGCGGTGAGACCCAGTACTTC. Translation gives CASSPQTNAGGETQYF.

This clone was counted between two and nine times. The rearrangement joins TRBV10-3 to TRBJ1-1; no firm D call. The ends were cut back, 3 bases at V and 1 base at J, with 3 bases in the middle. The CDR3 sequence is 12 residues long. Looked up from germline, CDR1 is ENHRY and CDR2 is SYGVKD. The CDR3 is CAISDRNTEAFF. CDR3 coding DNA: TGTGCCATCAGTGACAGGAACACTGAAGCTTTCTTT.

The J gene is TRBJ1-6, the V gene TRBV7-6, with D unresolved. The CDR3 runs 15 residues. Trimming removed 4 bases at V and 10 bases at J, with 17 bases between. Germline CDR1 is SGHVS and CDR2 is FNYEAQ. CDR3 nucleotides: TGTGCCAGCAGCTCGGAGGCCGGCATGGGGTCACCCCTCCACTTT. Encoded protein: CASSSEAGMGSPLHF.

This clone was counted once. The rearrangement links TRBV5-6 to TRBJ2-7; 13 bases are a match to TRBD2. Germline V gene sequence: CDR1 SGHDT, CDR2 YYEEEE. The CDR3 length is 16 residues. V dropped 3 bases and J dropped 4; count of bases not matched to a gene: 7. CDR3 sequence: CASSSTSGGAWYEQYF. CDR3 nucleotide sequence: TGTGCCAGCAGCTCCACTAGCGGGGGGGCCTGGTACGAGCAGTACTTC. The full variable domain, its missing parts supplied by reference TRBV5-6 and TRBJ2-7, is DAGVTQSPTHLIKTRGQQVTLRCSPKSGHDTVSWYQQALGQGPQFIFQYYEEEERQRGNFPDRFSGHQFPNYSSELNVNALLLGDSALYLCASSSTSGGAWYEQYFGPGTRLTVT.

This clone was seen once. The chain employs TRBV9 and TRBJ2-3; D unclear. V dropped 0 bases and J dropped 1 base, with 9 bases sitting between them. The CDR3 totals 15 residues. The germline V gene encodes CDR1 SGDLS and CDR2 YYNGEE. CDR3 region: CASSVDTVGTDTQYF. The DNA of the CDR3 is TGTGCCAGCAGCGTAGACACCGTGGGCACAGATACGCAGTATTTT.

The chain uses TRBV30 and TRBJ2-3; no definite D call. Germline lookup yields CDR1 GTSNPN and CDR2 SVGIG (reference sequence). This CDR3 is 15 amino acids long. V lost 2 bases and J 0 bases, leaving 12 bases between the germline ends. The CDR3 nucleotides are TGTGCCTGGAGTACGTCCACCAGGAGCACAGATACGCAGTATTTT. Encoded protein: CAWSTSTRSTDTQYF.

This clone is a singleton in its sample. The J gene is TRBJ1-1, the V gene TRBV30; D is undetermined. Germline values: CDR1 GTSNPN, CDR2 SVGIG (reference sequence). The CDR3 totals 10 residues. The V end was cut by 2 bases, the J end by 7 bases, with 5 bases between. The CDR3 is CAWSINEAFF. The CDR3 region has the DNA TGTGCCTGGAGTATTAATGAAGCTTTCTTT. Full variable domain (rest looked up from reference TRBV30 and TRBJ1-1): SQTIHQWPATLVQPVGSPLSLECTVEGTSNPNLYWYRQAAGRGLQLLFYSVGIGQISSEVPQNLSASRPQDRQFILSSKKLLLSDSGFYLCAWSINEAFFGQGTRLTVV.

This chain connects TRBV6-1 to TRBJ1-2; D ambiguous. The V end was cut by 4 bases, the J end by 2 bases, with 11 bases between. CDR1 and CDR2 (germline): MNHNS, SASEGT. The CDR3 extends over 14 amino acids. CDR3 sequence: CASSVLAENYGYTF. CDR3 in DNA: TGTGCCAGCAGTGTTCTCGCAGAAAACTATGGCTACACCTTC.

The genes are TRBV25-1 and TRBJ2-2; D is unclear. Trimming removed 6 bases at V and 5 bases at J, with 10 bases between. Germline V gene lookup returns CDR1 MGHDK and CDR2 SYGVNS. This CDR3 comprises 13 residues. The CDR3 region is CASRALWTGELFF. As DNA, the CDR3 is TGTGCCAGCAGAGCCTTGTGGACCGGGGAGCTGTTTTTT.

In this sample, this clone turned up once. CDR3 in DNA: TGTGCCAGCAGCCGACCTGGACAGGGGAAGGAAAAACTGTTTTTT. It is translated as CASSRPGQGKEKLFF. This chain uses TRBV6-5 with TRBJ1-4; the match to TRBD1 covers 9 bases. This CDR3 has 15 residues. Germline CDR1 is MNHEY and CDR2 is SVGAGI. The V and J ends lost 6 bases and 8 bases, in that order; junction bases with no gene match: 10.

The chain uses TRBV5-4 and TRBJ1-2; D not certain. Germline loops: CDR1 SGHNT, CDR2 YYREEE (reference sequence). The CDR3 totals 14 residues. V lost 2 bases and J 1 base, leaving 9 bases between the germline ends. The CDR3 sequence: CASSFGGSNYGYTF. The CDR3, as DNA: TGTGCCAGCAGCTTTGGTGGTAGTAACTATGGCTACACCTTC.

The V call is TRBV5-1, the J call TRBJ2-7; 10 bases map to TRBD2. This CDR3 has 14 amino acids. Per germline, CDR1 SGHRS and CDR2 YFSETQ. Germline trimming cut 4 bases from V and 5 bases from J; bases unmatched to any gene: 6. The CDR3 protein is CASSTGLAVHEQYF. The CDR3 DNA follows: TGCGCCAGCAGCACTGGACTAGCGGTCCACGAGCAGTACTTC.

Here the CDR3 reads CASSPSDQETQYF. In DNA, the CDR3 is TGTGCCAGCAGCCCTAGCGACCAAGAGACCCAGTACTTC. The J gene is TRBJ2-5, the V gene TRBV7-9; perhaps TRBD2 as D (6 bases). The CDR3 is 13 amino acids. The germline V gene encodes CDR1 SEHNR and CDR2 FQNEAQ (reference sequence). V lost 5 bases and J 0 bases, leaving 7 bases between the germline ends.

This chain connects TRBV14 to TRBJ2-7; perhaps TRBD1 as D (6 bases). Looked up from germline, CDR1 is SGHDN and CDR2 is FVKESK. This CDR3 comprises 20 residues. V was trimmed by 2 bases and J by 1 base, leaving 27 bases between them. CDR3 in DNA: TGTGCCAGCAGCCAAATCCCCGTAGGGGTCCGGACAGCTCCGTCCTACGAGCAGTACTTC. Translated, it gives CASSQIPVGVRTAPSYEQYF.

The chain has TRBV5-6 and TRBJ2-1, with 9 positions matching TRBD1. J lost 6 bases, V lost 0 bases, and 4 bases had no gene match. Germline assignment: CDR1 SGHDT and CDR2 YYEEEE. There are 15 residues in the CDR3. CDR3 region: CASSLAGQGGNEQFF. CDR3 DNA: TGTGCCAGCAGCTTGGCGGGACAGGGCGGCAATGAGCAGTTCTTC.

A single count supports this clone. V usage is TRBV7-8 and J usage is TRBJ2-1; 9 nucleotides match TRBD2. CDR1 is SGHVS, CDR2 FQNEAQ, per germline. V shed 5 bases and J 4 bases; nucleotides not matched to a gene: 12. This CDR3 region has 17 residues. CDR3 DNA sequence: TGTGCCAGCAGCAACCAACCGGGACTAGCAGTATACAATGAGCAGTTCTTC. Translated, it gives CASSNQPGLAVYNEQFF.

The chain combines TRBV13 with TRBJ2-2; 9 bases map to TRBD1. The CDR3 covers 16 residues. The V gene's germline CDR1 is PRHDT and CDR2 FYEKMQ (reference sequence). V shed 3 bases and J 1 base; nucleotides not matched to a gene: 3. This CDR3 reads CASSFSGQGNTGELFF. CDR3 coding DNA: TGTGCCAGCAGCTTCTCGGGACAGGGGAACACCGGGGAGCTGTTTTTT.

CDR3 protein: CASSPRGEEKLFF. The CDR3 DNA reads as TGTGCCAGCAGCCCCCGGGGGGAGGAAAAACTGTTTTTT. The chain has TRBV7-9 and TRBJ1-4; a possible D gene is TRBD1 (5 bases). Germline CDR1 is SEHNR and CDR2 is FQNEAQ (reference sequence). The CDR3 runs 13 residues. V lost 5 bases and J 8 bases, leaving 12 bases between the germline ends.

This clone was seen a single time. The chain couples TRBV2 to TRBJ2-3; TRBD2 agrees at 9 bases. Trimming at V came to 4 bases and at J to 4 bases, leaving 6 bases not matched to a gene. CDR3 length equals 15 residues. Germline V gene sequence: CDR1 SNHLY, CDR2 FYNNEI. The CDR3 DNA follows: TGTGCCAGCAGTGGGCGGGGGGGCCTCCCAGATACGCAGTATTTT. Its translation is CASSGRGGLPDTQYF.

V gene TRBV20-1 combines with J gene TRBJ2-1; D ambiguous. Trimming left V 6 bases short and J 7 bases short, with 10 bases between. The CDR3 is 11 amino acids. Looked up from germline, CDR1 is DFQATT and CDR2 is SNEGSKA (reference sequence). CDR3 DNA sequence: TGCAGTGCCGAATATCAGAATGAGCAGTTCTTC. Protein product: CSAEYQNEQFF.

This sequence joins TRBV11-2 and TRBJ1-6, with 8 bases identical to TRBD1. After removal of 4 bases from V and 9 bases from J, the junction contained 5 bases not matched to a gene. The V gene's germline CDR1 is SGHAT and CDR2 FQNNGV. The length of the CDR3 is 14 residues. The CDR3: CASSSGQGRSPLHF. DNA of the CDR3: TGTGCCAGCAGCTCCGGACAGGGTCGTTCACCCCTCCACTTT. Together with reference TRBV11-2 and TRBJ1-6, the CDR3 gives the full variable domain: EAGVAQSPRYKIIEKRQSVAFWCNPISGHATLYWYQQILGQGPKLLIQFQNNGVVDDSQLPKDRFSAERLKGVDSTLKIQPAKLEDSAVYLCASSSGQGRSPLHFGNGTRLTVT.